What follows are 2 T cell receptor beta chains derived from one specimen sequenced in a study of Ad26.COV2.S vaccination and SARS-CoV-2 variants. As to treatment: roughly 20 received Ad26.COV2.S at low or high dose, single or two shots; a few received placebo; per-sample allocation not given. The samples were gathered on day 63 after the first injection of vaccine or placebo. Profiled with immunoSEQ multiplex PCR; TCRdb holds only in-frame clones, not every one. The sample has under 500,000 clones, around 92% seen once. The sample here was peripheral blood, taken in a trial of Ad26.COV2.S vaccine versus placebo. The source of these receptors is a person aged 18-60 years who received the Ad26.COV2.S COVID-19 vaccine or a placebo.

The chain joins TRBV7-2 to TRBJ2-5; 9 nucleotides agree with TRBD2. The CDR3 length is 15 residues. The germline V gene has CDR1 SGHTA and CDR2 FQGNSA. Losses at the gene ends were 5 bases for V and 4 bases for J; bases not matched to a gene: 8. The CDR3 spells CASSTRLAERETQYF. CDR3 coding DNA: TGTGCCAGCAGCACCAGACTAGCGGAAAGAGAGACCCAGTACTTC.

The J gene is TRBJ2-5, the V gene TRBV7-2; D might be TRBD2 (6 bases). V shed 2 bases and J shed 4 bases, with 20 bases lying between them. Per germline, CDR1 SGHTA and CDR2 FQGNSA. The CDR3 loop spans 17 amino acids. CDR3 DNA: TGTGCCAGCAGCTTAAATGTGTGGCTAGCGTTGCGAGAGACCCAGTACTTC. This encodes CASSLNVWLALRETQYF.